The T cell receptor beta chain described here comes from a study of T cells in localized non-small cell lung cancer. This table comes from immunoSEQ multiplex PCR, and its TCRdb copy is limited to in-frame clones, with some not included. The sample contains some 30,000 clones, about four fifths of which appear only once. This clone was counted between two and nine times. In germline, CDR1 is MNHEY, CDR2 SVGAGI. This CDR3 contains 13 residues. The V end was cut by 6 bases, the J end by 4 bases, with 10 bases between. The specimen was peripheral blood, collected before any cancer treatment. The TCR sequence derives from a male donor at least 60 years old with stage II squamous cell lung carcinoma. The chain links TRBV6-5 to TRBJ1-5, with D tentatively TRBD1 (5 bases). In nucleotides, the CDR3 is TGTGCCAGCAGAGACAGTAAAAATCAGCCCCAGCATTTT. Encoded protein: CASRDSKNQPQHF.